This T cell receptor beta chain is drawn from a study of molecular identifiers for immune sequencing clone quantification. Findings and limits, study-wide: Effector cells had over 98% of their molecules in clones above 20 RNA copies, while naive cells had under 1%.

TCRdb re-derived calls from the PCR reads in MiXCR, one entry per CDR3 protein. The sample shows over 600,000 distinct CDR3 sequences, about 20% of them seen only once. This clonotype was picked up many times. Antigen specificity is unknown. V gave up 0 bases and J gave up 0 bases; unmatched junction bases: 8. The CDR3 runs 17 residues. Germline CDR1 and CDR2: DFQATT and SNEGSKA (reference sequence). Sequencing used naive CD8+ T cells from blood, with Jurkat cell RNA spiked in. Documented subset: FACS-sorted CD8+CD4-CCR7+CD45RA+ naive T cells. The chain combines TRBV20-1 with TRBJ1-1; TRBD1 aligns across 9 bases. The clonotype comes from a human donor in good health. Some libraries in this study had Jurkat cell RNA spiked in. The CDR3 loop reads CSARERDRARMNTEAFF. CDR3 nucleotide sequence: TGCAGTGCTAGAGAACGGGACAGGGCTCGCATGAACACTGAAGCTTTCTTT.